These T cell receptor beta chains were read from a single sample in a study of cytomegalovirus exposure and HLA in healthy donors. Clones were sequenced by immunoSEQ multiplex PCR, and TCRdb holds only the in-frame ones, with some missing. Counted here are 200,000 to 300,000 clones, about 81% occurring once; the ten biggest clones make up 5% to 6.5%. The material sequenced was PBMCs. Receptors were obtained from a woman in her 40s in good health and CMV-seropositive. Each CDR3 is given with its conserved first and last residue. Each record gives: clone size, D gene, J gene, V gene, CDR3 protein, CDR3 DNA. The D gene is left open where the match is weak. Size is omitted from some rows. Given values are once, few, many or a class for expanded clones.

.,.,TRBJ1-4,TRBV11-3,CASSLAQGGNEKLFF,TGTGCCAGCAGCTTGGCCCAGGGAGGGAATGAAAAACTGTTTTTT
.,.,TRBJ2-2,TRBV19,CASITGTTGELFF,TGTGCCAGTATTACAGGGACGACCGGGGAGCTGTTTTTT
few,.,TRBJ2-7,TRBV5-4,CASSFIGVYEQYF,TGTGCCAGCAGCTTTATCGGGGTGTACGAGCAGTACTTC
.,TRBD2,TRBJ2-3,TRBV4-2,CASSQGGLAGEGATQYF,TGTGCCAGCAGCCAAGGGGGACTAGCGGGAGAGGGAGCTACGCAGTATTTT
few,TRBD1,TRBJ1-1,TRBV6-5,CASSLNRDRAIGAFF,TGTGCCAGCAGCCTGAACCGGGACAGGGCAATCGGAGCTTTCTTT
.,.,TRBJ2-7,TRBV30,CAWSVGSGTYEQYF,TGTGCCTGGAGTGTTGGCTCCGGGACCTACGAGCAGTACTTC
.,.,TRBJ2-2,TRBV5-1,CASSSGAELTGELFF,TGCGCCAGCAGCTCCGGAGCGGAGCTCACCGGGGAGCTGTTTTTT
.,.,TRBJ1-4,TRBV4-3,CASSLRQERHEKLFF,TGCGCCAGCAGCCTTCGACAGGAAAGACATGAAAAACTGTTTTTT
few,TRBD2,TRBJ2-5,TRBV5-1,CASSRTSGVETQYF,TGCGCCAGCAGCCGGACTAGCGGGGTGGAGACCCAGTACTTC
.,.,TRBJ1-3,TRBV6-5,CASSYGGDSGNTIYF,TGTGCCAGCAGTTACGGTGGAGACTCTGGAAACACCATATATTTT
.,TRBD2,TRBJ2-1,TRBV7-6,CASSFGPGGNEQFF,TGTGCCAGCAGCTTTGGGCCCGGGGGGAATGAGCAGTTCTTC
once,TRBD1,TRBJ1-2,TRBV7-9,CASSSPLDRGYGYTF,TGTGCCAGCAGCTCACCATTGGACAGGGGCTACGGCTACACCTTC
.,.,TRBJ1-1,TRBV11-2,CASSRAGAEAFF,TGTGCCAGCAGCCGGGCGGGGGCAGAAGCTTTCTTT
.,.,TRBJ2-1,TRBV7-2,CASSPRGVDEQFF,TGTGCCAGCTCCCCCAGGGGCGTCGATGAGCAGTTCTTC
.,.,TRBJ1-2,TRBV5-1,CASSWGRNYGYTF,TGCGCCAGCAGCTGGGGCAGAAACTATGGCTACACCTTC
.,.,TRBJ2-1,TRBV10-3,CAVRTRDNNEQFF,TGTGCCGTTCGGACTAGGGACAACAATGAGCAGTTCTTC
.,TRBD1,TRBJ2-7,TRBV4-1,CASKQGMLSYEQYF,TGCGCCAGCAAACAGGGGATGCTATCCTACGAGCAGTACTTC
.,TRBD1,TRBJ1-1,TRBV5-8,CASSYLGTGILRAFF,TGTGCCAGCAGTTATCTAGGGACAGGGATTTTGAGGGCTTTCTTT
.,.,TRBJ2-5,TRBV4-2,CASSLGQGGGEAQYF,TGTGCCAGCAGCCTCGGACAGGGCGGGGGGGAGGCCCAGTACTTC
.,TRBD1,TRBJ1-1,TRBV2,CASSETGTKTEAFF,TGTGCCAGCAGTGAGACAGGGACGAAAACTGAAGCTTTCTTT
.,.,TRBJ1-1,TRBV11-2,CASSSFGGGTEAFF,TGTGCCAGCAGCTCCTTCGGGGGGGGAACTGAAGCTTTCTTT
few,TRBD1,TRBJ1-2,TRBV9,CASTLGQGNHGYTF,TGTGCCAGCACCCTGGGACAGGGTAATCATGGCTACACCTTC
.,TRBD1,TRBJ2-7,TRBV7-2,CASSLTGQLTYEQYF,TGTGCCAGCAGCCTCACGGGACAGTTGACCTACGAGCAGTACTTC
.,.,TRBJ1-2,TRBV4-1,CASRLQGTNYGYTF,TGCGCCAGCAGGTTACAGGGAACTAACTATGGCTACACCTTC
.,.,TRBJ2-6,TRBV27,CASSFRAGLISGANVLTF,TGTGCCAGCAGTTTTAGAGCAGGACTGATCTCTGGGGCCAACGTCCTGACTTTC
.,TRBD1,TRBJ2-7,TRBV5-1,CASSLDWTGADEQYF,TGCGCCAGCAGCTTGGACTGGACAGGAGCCGACGAGCAGTACTTC
.,TRBD1,TRBJ1-1,TRBV30,CAWSHGGGRAEAFF,TGTGCCTGGAGCCATGGAGGGGGCAGGGCTGAAGCTTTCTTT
.,.,TRBJ2-6,TRBV11-2,CASSLRGSVFSGANVLTF,TGTGCCAGCAGCTTACGGGGTAGCGTTTTCTCTGGGGCCAACGTCCTGACTTTC